The 28 T cell receptor beta chains listed next were all sequenced from one sample in a study of blood T cell repertoires in COVID-19. Sequenced by immunoSEQ multiplex PCR; TCRdb stores in-frame clones only, minus some. The repertoire holds approximately 400,000 clones, with 81% as singletons. Sequencing used peripheral blood. The receptor source for this set is a human donor with acute or convalescent COVID-19. The donor label of this sample is uncertain.

The chain combines TRBV6-6 with TRBJ2-7; TRBD2 aligns across 10 bases. The CDR3 spans 15 residues. Trimming cost V 6 bases and J 5 bases; bases outside gene matches: 10. Germline V gene lookup returns CDR1 MNHNY and CDR2 SVGAGI (reference sequence). DNA for the CDR3: TGTGCCAGCAGACCCCCCGGACTAGCGGCCCACGAGCAGTACTTC. This translates into CASRPPGLAAHEQYF.

The rearrangement uses TRBV19 and TRBJ2-1; no definite D call. Trimming removed 5 bases from V and 6 bases from J, with 11 bases in between. The CDR3 covers 13 residues. CDR1 and CDR2 (germline): LNHDA, SQIVND (reference sequence). The DNA for the CDR3 is TGTGCCAGTAGTGACTTTAACCTCAATGAGCAGTTCTTC. This translates into CASSDFNLNEQFF.

This clone has only a few counts. V and J are TRBV3-1 (or the pseudogene TRBV3-2) and TRBJ2-7, with 12 bases that match TRBD1. Trimming cost V 5 bases and J 6 bases; bases outside gene matches: 11. The germline gives CDR1 LGHDT, CDR2 YNNKEL (reference sequence). The CDR3 has 16 residues. This CDR3 reads CASSAKGWDRGLEQYF. The DNA for the CDR3 is TGTGCCAGCAGCGCAAAGGGGTGGGACAGGGGGCTCGAGCAGTACTTC.

The chain links TRBV13 to TRBJ2-7, with no clear D. V lost 5 bases, J lost 5 bases, and 7 bases lay in between. Germline CDR1 and CDR2: PRHDT and FYEKMQ (reference sequence). The CDR3 is 11 amino acids. The CDR3 nucleotides are TGTGCCAGCAGCCACCGGGACGAGCAGTACTTC. Protein product: CASSHRDEQYF.

The rearrangement uses TRBV13 and TRBJ1-2, with D perhaps TRBD1 (6 bases). Germline V lookup: CDR1 PRHDT, CDR2 FYEKMQ (reference sequence). This CDR3 spans 13 amino acids. V was shortened by 2 bases and J by 4 bases, with 8 bases between the two germline ends. The CDR3 DNA reads TGTGCCAGCAGCTTAAACAGGGTCTATGGCTACACCTTC. Encoded protein: CASSLNRVYGYTF. Filled out from reference TRBV13 and TRBJ1-2, the complete variable domain reads AAGVIQSPRHLIKEKRETATLKCYPIPRHDTVYWYQQGPGQDPQFLISFYEKMQSDKGSIPDRFSAQQFSDYHSELNMSSLELGDSALYFCASSLNRVYGYTFGSGTRLTVV.

V and J are TRBV19 and TRBJ2-1; 7 bases map to TRBD2. The CDR3 totals 14 residues. Per the germline V gene, CDR1 is LNHDA and CDR2 is SQIVND (reference sequence). V lost 6 bases, J lost 2 bases, and 4 bases stayed unmatched. CDR3: CASSAGTTYNEQFF. CDR3 bases: TGTGCCAGTAGCGCCGGGACTACCTACAATGAGCAGTTCTTC. Full variable domain (remainder filled in from reference TRBV19 and TRBJ2-1): DGGITQSPKYLFRKEGQNVTLSCEQNLNHDAMYWYRQDPGQGLRLIYYSQIVNDFQKGDIAEGYSVSREKKESFPLTVTSAQKNPTAFYLCASSAGTTYNEQFFGPGTRLTVL.

The V and J genes are TRBV6-2 or TRBV6-3 and TRBJ2-7, with TRBD2 as a possible D gene (5 bases). Germline CDR1 MNHEY, CDR2 SVGEGT. The CDR3 has 13 amino acids. V was shortened by 0 bases and J by 6 bases, with 9 bases between the two germline ends. CDR3 nucleotides: TGTGCCAGCAGTTACTCGAGGGTTTTCGAGCAGTACTTC. Its protein is CASSYSRVFEQYF.

The rearrangement uses TRBV6-5 and TRBJ1-1; D gene unclear. The germline CDR1 and CDR2 sequences are MNHEY and SVGAGI. V was pared by 6 bases and J by 0 bases, with 8 bases between. The length of the CDR3 is 13 residues. The CDR3 spells CASRVQLNTEAFF. The CDR3 bases are TGTGCCAGCAGGGTACAGCTGAACACTGAAGCTTTCTTT.

The chain employs TRBV29-1 and TRBJ1-5; D possibly corresponds to TRBD1 (5 bases). The V gene lost 6 bases and the J gene lost 4 bases, with 10 bases spanning the gap. The CDR3 runs 12 residues. The germline V gene encodes CDR1 SQVTM and CDR2 ANQGSEA. The CDR3 nucleotides read TGCAGCGTCCGGGCAGGGAATCAGCCCCAGCATTTT. This translates into CSVRAGNQPQHF.

This rearrangement joins TRBV20-1 to TRBJ1-4; no clear D. The CDR3 has 13 residues. Germline V gene sequence: CDR1 DFQATT, CDR2 SNEGSKA (reference sequence). V was pared by 3 bases and J by 8 bases, with 13 bases between. DNA of the CDR3: TGCAGTGCTAGTGCCCTCAAACAGGAAAAACTGTTTTTT. This translates into CSASALKQEKLFF.

V is TRBV11-2 and J is TRBJ2-2; 10 bases map to TRBD1. This CDR3 has 16 amino acids. The V segment lost 5 bases and the J segment 6 bases; nucleotides outside the gene matches: 9. Germline V gene sequence: CDR1 SGHAT, CDR2 FQNNGV. The CDR3 region has the DNA TGTGCCAGCAGCCAACGGAGACAGGGGGCGTCCGGGGAGCTGTTTTTT. It specifies CASSQRRQGASGELFF.

J is TRBJ2-7 and V is TRBV2; TRBD1 matches at 7 bases. The trim removed 4 bases at V and 3 bases at J, leaving 0 bases unmatched. The CDR3 length is 12 residues. Per the germline V gene, CDR1 is SNHLY and CDR2 is FYNNEI. Here the CDR3 reads CASSGDSYEQYF. Here the CDR3 DNA reads TGTGCCAGCAGTGGGGACAGCTACGAGCAGTACTTC.

This chain uses TRBV5-1 with TRBJ1-1, with 8 bases that match TRBD1. The CDR3 covers 16 residues. J gave up 3 bases and V 0 bases, and 7 bases lay outside the gene matches. CDR1 and CDR2 from the germline V gene are SGHRS and YFSETQ. CDR3 sequence: CASSLAPDRGDTEAFF. For the CDR3, the DNA is TGCGCCAGCAGCTTGGCCCCTGACAGGGGAGACACTGAAGCTTTCTTT.

The chain combines TRBV9 with TRBJ1-2; D perhaps matches TRBD1 (5 bases). Germline V CDR1 and CDR2: SGDLS, YYNGEE. V shed 4 bases and J shed 7 bases, with 14 bases lying between them. This CDR3 has 13 amino acids. For the CDR3, the DNA is TGTGCCAGCAGCCGCGCAGGGTTGAGTGGCTACACCTTC. It encodes CASSRAGLSGYTF. The variable domain in full, with the rest retrieved from reference TRBV9 and TRBJ1-2, is DSGVTQTPKHLITATGQRVTLRCSPRSGDLSVYWYQQSLDQGLQFLIQYYNGEERAKGNILERFSAQQFPDLHSELNLSSLELGDSALYFCASSRAGLSGYTFGSGTRLTVV.

V usage is TRBV2 and J usage is TRBJ2-1; D call uncertain. Germline CDR1 reads SNHLY; CDR2 reads FYNNEI. The V end was cut by 1 base, the J end by 0 bases, with 7 bases between. The length of the CDR3 is 15 residues. CDR3 amino acids: CASSEDVSSYNEQFF. The CDR3 coding sequence is TGTGCCAGCAGTGAAGACGTGAGCTCCTACAATGAGCAGTTCTTC.

In DNA form, the CDR3 reads TGTGCCAGCGCTGACAGCACCAGAAACCACAATATGGCTATCCACACCTTC. Protein sequence: CASADSTRNHNMAIHTF. The J gene is TRBJ1-2, the V gene TRBV11-2; D might be TRBD1 (5 bases). In germline, CDR1 is SGHAT, CDR2 FQNNGV. The CDR3 runs to 17 residues. Trimming cost V 8 bases and J 12 bases, with 34 bases left between them.

In regard to this clone: This sample includes further DNA sequences coding for the same CDR3. This chain links TRBV6-1 with TRBJ2-1; 8 nucleotides align to TRBD2. There are 14 residues in the CDR3. The germline V gene has CDR1 MNHNS and CDR2 SASEGT. With V trimmed by 2 bases and J by 4 bases, 1 base remained unmatched. This chain's CDR3 is CASSELAGYNEQFF. The CDR3 nucleotides read TGTGCCAGCAGTGAACTAGCGGGTTACAATGAGCAGTTCTTC.

The CDR3 DNA sequence: TGTGCCAGCAGCTTTAACGGGGGGGCAGCCGGGGAGCTGTTTTTT. It encodes CASSFNGGAAGELFF. The genes are TRBV7-8 and TRBJ2-2; 8 bases fit TRBD2. CDR3 length: 15 residues. With 3 bases clipped from V and 6 bases from J, the junction kept 6 bases outside the gene matches. CDR1 SGHVS and CDR2 FQNEAQ come from the germline V gene.

This chain uses TRBV20-1 with TRBJ2-2; 11 positions agree with TRBD2. Germline trimming cut 3 bases from V and 7 bases from J; bases unmatched to any gene: 4. CDR3 length equals 14 residues. CDR1 is DFQATT and CDR2 is SNEGSKA in the germline V gene (reference sequence). The CDR3 DNA follows: TGCAGTGCTAGTAGCGGGAGGGCCGTCGGGGAGCTGTTTTTT. It specifies CSASSGRAVGELFF.

J is TRBJ1-2 and V is TRBV7-2; D may be TRBD1 (6 bases). The CDR3 is 14 residues long. The germline CDR1 and CDR2 sequences are SGHTA and FQGNSA. Trimming took off 5 bases at V and 7 bases at J, with 17 bases between the two ends. The CDR3 here is CASSLNPGGAGYTF. As DNA, the CDR3 is TGTGCCAGCAGCCTGAATCCGGGGGGGGCTGGCTACACCTTC.

This chain links TRBV3-1 (or the pseudogene TRBV3-2) with TRBJ1-3, with 10 bases fitting TRBD1. Germline V lookup: CDR1 LGHDT, CDR2 YNNKEL (reference sequence). V gave up 4 bases and J gave up 5 bases; unmatched junction bases: 8. The CDR3 runs to 16 residues. The CDR3 loop reads CASSPGTGASRNTIYF. CDR3 in DNA: TGTGCCAGCAGCCCCGGGACAGGGGCCTCGCGAAACACCATATATTTT.

The CDR3 DNA is TGTGCCAGCAAGAGGGGAGGAGCGACTAATGAAAAACTGTTTTTT. It codes for CASKRGGATNEKLFF. The chain recombines TRBV25-1 with TRBJ1-4; a weak D match, TRBD1 (5 bases). The CDR3 is 15 amino acids. Germline V gives CDR1 MGHDK, CDR2 SYGVNS. The germline V and J ends were trimmed by 7 bases and 2 bases, with 14 bases remaining between them. Complete variable domain (other parts from reference TRBV25-1 and TRBJ1-4): EADIYQTPRYLVIGTGKKITLECSQTMGHDKMYWYQQDPGMELHLIHYSYGVNSTEKGDLSSESTVSRIRTEHFPLTLESARPSHTSQYLCASKRGGATNEKLFFGSGTQLSVL.

The V gene is TRBV5-1, the J gene TRBJ1-6; possibly TRBD1 for D (6 bases). The germline CDR1 and CDR2 sequences are SGHRS and YFSETQ. V was trimmed by 3 bases and J by 9 bases, leaving 25 bases between them. This CDR3 is 18 amino acids long. The CDR3 is CASSSEPSFQGTSSPLHF. As DNA, the CDR3 is TGCGCCAGCAGCTCGGAGCCAAGCTTTCAGGGGACGTCTTCACCCCTCCACTTT.

The rearrangement joins TRBV19 to TRBJ2-1; 16 bases map to TRBD2. After removal of 7 bases from V and 2 bases from J, the junction contained 8 bases not matched to a gene. CDR1 is LNHDA and CDR2 is SQIVND in the germline V gene (reference sequence). This CDR3 is built from 18 residues. The CDR3 loop is CASTGTSGRGLPYNEQFF. As DNA, the CDR3 is TGTGCCAGTACTGGGACTAGCGGGAGGGGGCTCCCCTACAATGAGCAGTTCTTC. Variable domain in full (rest from reference TRBV19 and TRBJ2-1): DGGITQSPKYLFRKEGQNVTLSCEQNLNHDAMYWYRQDPGQGLRLIYYSQIVNDFQKGDIAEGYSVSREKKESFPLTVTSAQKNPTAFYLCASTGTSGRGLPYNEQFFGPGTRLTVL.

This sequence joins TRBV20-1 and TRBJ2-1; 9 positions match TRBD2. V gave up 3 bases and J gave up 7 bases; unmatched junction bases: 7. Per germline, CDR1 DFQATT and CDR2 SNEGSKA (reference sequence). The length of the CDR3 is 14 residues. The CDR3: CSASLREGRNEQFF. The CDR3 DNA sequence: TGCAGTGCTAGTCTGCGGGAGGGCCGTAATGAGCAGTTCTTC.

The chain links TRBV30 to TRBJ2-7, with TRBD1 identical over 10 bases. Germline CDR1 is GTSNPN and CDR2 is SVGIG (reference sequence). CDR3 length: 14 residues. V was clipped by 3 bases and J by 6 bases; unmatched bases: 8. In DNA, the CDR3 is TGTGCCTGGAGCGAGGGACAGGGGAATGGCGAGCAGTACTTC. It specifies CAWSEGQGNGEQYF.

The chain couples TRBV10-3 to TRBJ1-1; TRBD1 matches at 10 bases. The CDR3 loop spans 14 amino acids. V lost 4 bases to trimming and J lost 5 bases; unmatched junction nucleotides: 4. CDR1 and CDR2 from the germline V gene are ENHRY and SYGVKD. The CDR3 reads CAISGDRGSTEAFF. The CDR3 coding sequence is TGTGCCATCAGTGGGGACAGGGGCTCAACTGAAGCTTTCTTT.

The rearrangement joins TRBV18 to TRBJ1-6; 10 bases are a match to TRBD1. Germline CDR1 KGHSH, CDR2 LQKENI. V was clipped by 3 bases and J by 9 bases; unmatched bases: 14. The CDR3 runs to 18 residues. The CDR3 DNA reads as TGTGCCAGCTCACCGGGACAGGGGACATTCGCCGCTTCTTCACCCCTCCACTTT. This sequence encodes CASSPGQGTFAASSPLHF.